These 13 T cell receptor beta chains originate from one sample sequenced in a study of tumor-infiltrating lymphocytes in primary liver carcinoma. TCR beta cDNA came from around 0.5 ug total RNA, primed with a constant-region primer. Three nested multiplex PCR rounds, a slightly modified ARM-PCR, produced the libraries for TCR beta. TRBV1-TRBV30 forward primers paired with a C-beta reverse primer drove the first two PCR rounds, around 9 cycles each. TCRdb re-called the multiplex PCR reads through MiXCR, storing one row per CDR3 protein. The sample lists 300,000 to 350,000 distinct CDR3 sequences, 65% seen once, with 5.5% to 7% in the top ten. Germline DNA was also extracted, with blood RNA taken from unsorted whole blood. Source material: peripheral blood. These receptor sequences come from a man aged 35 to 55 with primary liver carcinoma and hepatitis B virus infection.

This clonotype has more than one count but fewer than ten. The junction departs from the called germline gene at one end, perhaps through a read error. J is TRBJ2-1 and V is TRBV10-2; 12 nucleotides align to TRBD2. The CDR3 spans 14 residues. The germline V gene encodes CDR1 WSHSY and CDR2 SAAADI. CDR3 coding DNA: TGCGCCAGCACCCTAGCGGGAGGGGCCAATGAGAAGTCCTTC. Translating it yields CASTLAGGANEKSF.

About this clonotype itself: One junction end does not reproduce the germline sequence, and a read error may be involved. The chain combines TRBV4-2 with TRBJ2-5; D possibly corresponds to TRBD2 (6 bases). CDR1 is LGHNA, CDR2 YNFKEQ, per germline. The CDR3 is 14 residues long. The DNA of the CDR3 is TGTGACAGCAGCCAAGTTCCGGGAGTGGAGACCCAGTATTTC. It specifies CDSSQVPGVETQYF.

In the case of this clonotype: Germline is not matched at one junction end, which may reflect a read error. This sequence joins TRBV12-5 and TRBJ2-3; D perhaps matches TRBD1 (5 bases). The CDR3 has 15 amino acids. CDR1 and CDR2 (germline): LGHNT, FRNRAP. The CDR3 here is CASRLGQGAKNTQYF. CDR3 DNA sequence: TGTGCTAGTCGTTTGGGGCAAGGGGCTAAGAATACGCAGTATTTT.

V and J are TRBV13 and TRBJ2-1, with no clear D. Germline V CDR1 and CDR2: PRHDT, FYEKMQ (reference sequence). V was clipped by 0 bases and J by 4 bases, with 7 bases between them. The CDR3 runs 14 residues. CDR3 sequence (DNA): TGTGCCAGCAGCTTAGGTCCCGGATACAATGAGCAGTTCTTC. Translation gives CASSLGPGYNEQFF.

Remarks on this clonotype: Compared with germline, one end of the junction differs, possibly owing to a read error. The chain is built from TRBV11-2 and TRBJ2-5, with TRBD2 matching over 9 bases. CDR3 size: 16 residues. CDR1 is SGHAT, CDR2 FQNNGV, per germline. In nucleotides, the CDR3 is TGTACCAGCAGCTTTTGGCTAGCGGGACAACAAGAGACCCAGTACTTC. Its protein is CTSSFWLAGQQETQYF. Full variable domain (missing parts from reference TRBV11-2 and TRBJ2-5): EAGVAQSPRYKIIEKRQSVAFWCNPISGHATLYWYQQILGQGPKLLIQFQNNGVVDDSQLPKDRFSAERLKGVDSTLKIQPAKLEDSAVYLCTSSFWLAGQQETQYFGPGTRLLVL.

This clonotype was recorded a few times. The genes are TRBV4-2 and TRBJ2-3; 12 bases are a match to TRBD2. Trimming removed 0 bases from V and 0 bases from J; junction bases left unmatched: 10. The CDR3 is 20 residues long. CDR1 and CDR2 (germline): LGHNA, YNFKEQ. The DNA of the CDR3 is TGTGCCAGCAGCCAAGATACGAGACTAGCGGGAGCGGGCAGCACAGATACGCAGTATTTT. It yields the protein CASSQDTRLAGAGSTDTQYF.

This chain uses TRBV4-3 with TRBJ2-1, with D unclear. The CDR3 length is 11 residues. Trimming pared 1 base from V and 12 bases from J, leaving 7 bases between. Looked up from germline, CDR1 is LGHNA and CDR2 is YSLEER. The CDR3 sequence is CASSQGSGQFF. The CDR3 region has the DNA TGCGCCAGCAGCCAAGGCAGTGGGCAGTTCTTC.

V gene TRBV4-2 combines with J gene TRBJ2-3, with TRBD2 matching 11 bases. This CDR3 contains 16 residues. Germline V lookup: CDR1 LGHNA, CDR2 YNFKEQ. V shed 4 bases and J 9 bases; nucleotides not matched to a gene: 12. CDR3 nucleotides: TGTGCCAGCAGCCGCCAACTAGCGGGAGAAGTAGAAACGCAGTATTTT. It yields the protein CASSRQLAGEVETQYF.

Of note for this clonotype: Being one base from a much bigger clone, this may be a read error. The V and J genes are TRBV7-9 and TRBJ2-7; the D gene is possibly TRBD2 (6 bases). Germline V gives CDR1 SEHNR, CDR2 FQNEAQ (reference sequence). CDR3 length: 14 residues. DNA for the CDR3: TGTGACAGCAGCTTAGGAGGGATTGGGAACGAGCAGTACTTC. Translation: CDSSLGGIGNEQYF.

This clonotype was counted a few times. The CDR3 nucleotides read TGTGCCAGCAGTTACGGAAGCGGGTCTAGCACAGATACGCAGTATTTT. It codes for CASSYGSGSSTDTQYF. The J gene is TRBJ2-3, the V gene TRBV6-5; tentatively, D is TRBD2 (6 bases). The V gene's germline CDR1 is MNHEY and CDR2 SVGAGI. CDR3 length equals 16 residues. V lost 2 bases, J lost 0 bases, and 12 bases lay in between.

The chain couples TRBV16 to TRBJ2-1, with no clear D. Germline CDR1 KGHSY, CDR2 FQNENV. The V gene lost 7 bases and the J gene lost 10 bases, with 14 bases spanning the gap. This CDR3 comprises 12 residues. CDR3 protein: CASKQAPREQFF. CDR3 nucleotides: TGTGCCAGCAAGCAGGCCCCGCGGGAGCAGTTCTTC.

As for this clonotype: A much larger clone differs by one base, so this may be a read error. The V call is TRBV12-3 or TRBV12-4, the J call TRBJ1-3; D ambiguous. The CDR3 covers 14 residues. The CDR3 sequence: CASSFSHLGSTIYF. CDR3 DNA sequence: TGTGCCAGCAGTTTCTCACACCTAGGAAGCACCATATATTTT.

Remarks on this clonotype: Possible read error: a much larger clone is one base away. This chain connects TRBV4-2 to TRBJ1-4; D is unclear. The CDR3 consists of 16 residues. Germline assignment: CDR1 LGHNA and CDR2 YNFKEQ. CDR3 nucleotide sequence: TGTGCCAACAGCCAAGAGGCGAGGCCGGCGGGTGAAAAACTGTTTTTT. This codes for CANSQEARPAGEKLFF.